Listed below are T cell receptor beta chains from one sample, sequenced in a study of blood T cell repertoires in COVID-19. The protocol was immunoSEQ multiplex PCR, while the TCRdb copy is restricted to in-frame clones and leaves out a portion. The data contain approximately 210,000 clones, just over 85% of them singletons. Sequenced material: peripheral blood. Source of these receptors: a man aged 25-40 years who had recovered from COVID-19. Both conserved end residues are part of each CDR3. The order of the fields is V gene, D gene, J gene, clone size, CDR3 DNA, CDR3 protein. The D gene is left open where the match is weak. Size is omitted from some rows. Given values are once, few, many or a class for expanded clones.

v_gene: TRBV7-2
d_gene: TRBD2
j_gene: TRBJ2-1
abundance: .
CDR3nt: TGTGCCAGCAGCTTAGCGCTAGCGGGGACGAAGTACAATGAGCAGTTCTTC
CDR3aa: CASSLALAGTKYNEQFF

v_gene: TRBV19
d_gene: TRBD1
j_gene: TRBJ1-1
abundance: .
CDR3nt: TGTGCCAGTAGTATCAACGACAGGGTGGATACTGAAGCTTTCTTT
CDR3aa: CASSINDRVDTEAFF

v_gene: TRBV6-1
d_gene: .
j_gene: TRBJ2-2
abundance: few
CDR3nt: TGTGCCAGCAGTGATGCCCCGGGTCGACCAAAAACAAACACCGGGGAGCTGTTTTTT
CDR3aa: CASSDAPGRPKTNTGELFF

v_gene: TRBV19
d_gene: .
j_gene: TRBJ2-2
abundance: .
CDR3nt: TGTGCCAACGCGGACTACGCGAACACCGGGGAGCTGTTTTTT
CDR3aa: CANADYANTGELFF

v_gene: TRBV9
d_gene: TRBD2
j_gene: TRBJ2-5
abundance: once
CDR3nt: TGTGCCAGCAGCGTAGAAAGCGGGGGGCCTCTTGAGGCCCAGTACTTC
CDR3aa: CASSVESGGPLEAQYF

v_gene: TRBV7-2
d_gene: .
j_gene: TRBJ1-4
abundance: .
CDR3nt: TGTGCCAGCAGCTTAGTTAGTGCAACTAATGAAAAACTGTTTTTT
CDR3aa: CASSLVSATNEKLFF

v_gene: TRBV6-6
d_gene: TRBD1
j_gene: TRBJ2-5
abundance: .
CDR3nt: TGTGCCAGCAGTTCCCAGGGGGTCGAAGAGACCCAGTACTTC
CDR3aa: CASSSQGVEETQYF

v_gene: TRBV13
d_gene: TRBD1
j_gene: TRBJ1-1
abundance: .
CDR3nt: TGTGCCAGCAGCCGCGGGACAGGGGGAGGTGGGACTGAAGCTTTCTTT
CDR3aa: CASSRGTGGGGTEAFF

v_gene: TRBV19
d_gene: .
j_gene: TRBJ2-7
abundance: .
CDR3nt: TGTGCCAGTGTCAACAGGGTGGGCGAGCAGTACTTC
CDR3aa: CASVNRVGEQYF

v_gene: TRBV9
d_gene: TRBD2
j_gene: TRBJ2-3
abundance: .
CDR3nt: TGTGCCAGCAGCCCGAGCGGGGGGCCCCGTGGGGATACGCAGTATTTT
CDR3aa: CASSPSGGPRGDTQYF

v_gene: TRBV6-5
d_gene: .
j_gene: TRBJ2-1
abundance: once
CDR3nt: TGTGCCAGCAGTTACTCAGGTCTTGGAGCCAATGAGCAGTTCTTC
CDR3aa: CASSYSGLGANEQFF

v_gene: TRBV3-1/TRBV3-2
d_gene: .
j_gene: TRBJ1-6
abundance: .
CDR3nt: TGTGCCAGCAGCCAAGGGGCAGAGAATTCACCCCTCCACTTT
CDR3aa: CASSQGAENSPLHF

v_gene: TRBV5-1
d_gene: TRBD1
j_gene: TRBJ1-4
abundance: .
CDR3nt: TGCGCCAGCAGCTTGGAAGGGACAGGGGACGAAAAACTGTTTTTT
CDR3aa: CASSLEGTGDEKLFF

v_gene: TRBV24-1
d_gene: TRBD2
j_gene: TRBJ2-3
abundance: .
CDR3nt: TGTGCCACCAGTGAGGTTACTAGCGGGGGGGGCACAGATACGCAGTATTTT
CDR3aa: CATSEVTSGGGTDTQYF

v_gene: TRBV21-1
d_gene: .
j_gene: TRBJ2-1
abundance: .
CDR3nt: TGTGCCAGCAGCAAAAAAACTCCGGGAAGGAGATACAATGAGCAGTTCTTC
CDR3aa: CASSKKTPGRRYNEQFF

v_gene: TRBV29-1
d_gene: TRBD1
j_gene: TRBJ1-1
abundance: .
CDR3nt: TGCAGCGGAGCCTTCAGGGGGACTGAAGCTTTCTTT
CDR3aa: CSGAFRGTEAFF

v_gene: TRBV19
d_gene: .
j_gene: TRBJ2-1
abundance: medium-sized
CDR3nt: TGTGCCAGTACCCAGGACTACTACAATGAGCAGTTCTTC
CDR3aa: CASTQDYYNEQFF

v_gene: TRBV6-5
d_gene: .
j_gene: TRBJ2-3
abundance: once
CDR3nt: TGTGCCAGCAGTATGCAGGGATGGTTGACAGATACGCAGTATTTT
CDR3aa: CASSMQGWLTDTQYF

v_gene: TRBV24-1
d_gene: TRBD2
j_gene: TRBJ2-3
abundance: .
CDR3nt: TGTGCCACCAGTGATTTCTCGCTAGCTGGGGGGGCAGATACGCAGTATTTT
CDR3aa: CATSDFSLAGGADTQYF

v_gene: TRBV6-5
d_gene: .
j_gene: TRBJ2-7
abundance: .
CDR3nt: TGTGCCAGCAGGTGGGCCACCTACGAGCAGTACTTC
CDR3aa: CASRWATYEQYF

v_gene: TRBV30
d_gene: .
j_gene: TRBJ1-5
abundance: once
CDR3nt: TGTGCCTGGAGGCCAAGAGGCAATCAGCCCCAGCATTTT
CDR3aa: CAWRPRGNQPQHF

v_gene: TRBV3-1/TRBV3-2
d_gene: TRBD1
j_gene: TRBJ1-1
abundance: .
CDR3nt: TGTGCCAGCAGCCTGAGGACAGGGTGGGGCACTGAAGCTTTCTTT
CDR3aa: CASSLRTGWGTEAFF

v_gene: TRBV6-5
d_gene: TRBD1
j_gene: TRBJ1-2
abundance: .
CDR3nt: TGTGCCAGCAGTCCGGGACAGTACTATGGCTACACCTTC
CDR3aa: CASSPGQYYGYTF

v_gene: TRBV6-1
d_gene: .
j_gene: TRBJ1-2
abundance: .
CDR3nt: TGTGCCAGCAGTGAAAGAGGTCAAGACCCCTATGGCTACACCTTC
CDR3aa: CASSERGQDPYGYTF

v_gene: TRBV19
d_gene: TRBD1
j_gene: TRBJ1-2
abundance: .
CDR3nt: TGTGCCACGATCGGCAGGGGGCGGGACTATGGCTACACCTTC
CDR3aa: CATIGRGRDYGYTF

v_gene: TRBV11-2
d_gene: .
j_gene: TRBJ1-1
abundance: .
CDR3nt: TGTGCCAGCAGCTTAGTACGGTTTTCCAACACTGAAGCTTTCTTT
CDR3aa: CASSLVRFSNTEAFF

v_gene: TRBV29-1
d_gene: .
j_gene: TRBJ1-2
abundance: .
CDR3nt: TGCAGCGTTGAACAGGGGAGCTTTGGCTACACCTTC
CDR3aa: CSVEQGSFGYTF

v_gene: TRBV18
d_gene: .
j_gene: TRBJ2-5
abundance: .
CDR3nt: TGTGCCAGCTCACGGAGTAGGGGCGGAGAGACCCAGTACTTC
CDR3aa: CASSRSRGGETQYF

v_gene: TRBV14
d_gene: .
j_gene: TRBJ2-7
abundance: few
CDR3nt: TGTGCCAGCAGCCAAGGATCGCGACAGTACTCCTACGAGCAGTACTTC
CDR3aa: CASSQGSRQYSYEQYF

v_gene: TRBV15
d_gene: .
j_gene: TRBJ1-4
abundance: .
CDR3nt: TGTGCCACCAGCAGACCTACGGACACCCAAAAGGAGGAAAAACTGTTTTTT
CDR3aa: CATSRPTDTQKEEKLFF

v_gene: TRBV7-9
d_gene: .
j_gene: TRBJ1-4
abundance: few
CDR3nt: TGTGCCAGCAGCCGCCTAAGACAGGTGAATGAAAAACTGTTTTTT
CDR3aa: CASSRLRQVNEKLFF

v_gene: TRBV5-1
d_gene: .
j_gene: TRBJ2-1
abundance: .
CDR3nt: TGCGCCAGCAGCTTACTGGGAGAAGCCTACAATGAGCAGTTCTTC
CDR3aa: CASSLLGEAYNEQFF

v_gene: TRBV6-5
d_gene: .
j_gene: TRBJ1-1
abundance: .
CDR3nt: TGTGCCAGCAGTTACTTGGCAGGGAGGACTGAAGCTTTCTTT
CDR3aa: CASSYLAGRTEAFF

v_gene: TRBV7-9
d_gene: .
j_gene: TRBJ2-7
abundance: .
CDR3nt: TGTGCCAGCAGCTCCCAGTCCACCTTGATTTACGAGCAGTACTTC
CDR3aa: CASSSQSTLIYEQYF

v_gene: TRBV4-1
d_gene: TRBD2
j_gene: TRBJ2-7
abundance: .
CDR3nt: TGCGCCAGCAGCCAAATACCGGGACTAGCGGAGCAGTACTTC
CDR3aa: CASSQIPGLAEQYF

v_gene: TRBV19
d_gene: TRBD2
j_gene: TRBJ2-3
abundance: .
CDR3nt: TGTGCCAGTAGTATCCCCTCAGCGGGGGCGTTCACAGATACGCAGTATTTT
CDR3aa: CASSIPSAGAFTDTQYF

v_gene: TRBV11-2
d_gene: .
j_gene: TRBJ1-1
abundance: .
CDR3nt: TGTGCCAGCAGCTCGCAGGTGGGGGCCCGCCCTGAAGCTTTCTTT
CDR3aa: CASSSQVGARPEAFF

v_gene: TRBV12-5
d_gene: .
j_gene: TRBJ1-6
abundance: .
CDR3nt: TGTGCTAGTGGTTTGACAGTGACACCCCTCCACTTT
CDR3aa: CASGLTVTPLHF

v_gene: TRBV6-5
d_gene: .
j_gene: TRBJ2-7
abundance: .
CDR3nt: TGTGCCAGCAGTTACGAGGGTTACTCCTACGAGCAGTACTTC
CDR3aa: CASSYEGYSYEQYF

v_gene: TRBV6-5
d_gene: .
j_gene: TRBJ1-5
abundance: few
CDR3nt: TGTGCCAGCAGTCCCAACGGGGGGCCCCAGCATTTT
CDR3aa: CASSPNGGPQHF